This T cell receptor beta chain derives from a study of PD-1 blockade in mismatch repair-deficient tumors. Overall study: All were previously treated, progressing patients with some twelve mismatch repair-deficient cancer types.

Trimming took off 0 bases at V and 8 bases at J, with 14 bases between the two ends. The germline V gene has CDR1 LGHNA and CDR2 YNFKEQ. This CDR3 comprises 15 residues. About this clone itself: The antigen remains unidentified.

Method: immunoSEQ multiplex PCR; TCRdb's copy keeps in-frame clones and lacks some. This sample carries around 51,000 clones, more than 65% of them seen once, and the ten largest clones take 6.5% to 9%. Study outcomes and limitations: Tumor-resident clones, often undetectable pretreatment in blood, expanded then contracted after pembrolizumab.

This chain joins TRBV4-2 and TRBJ2-1; D is unclear. The source of this sequence is an adult with mismatch repair-deficient cancer. The sample here was peripheral blood, taken approximately 20 weeks after starting pembrolizumab. The CDR3 DNA reads TGTGCCAGCAGCCAAGAGGATACCCAGTGGGATGAGCAGTTCTTC. Protein sequence: CASSQEDTQWDEQFF.